This TCR beta chain was recovered during a study of cytomegalovirus exposure and HLA in healthy donors. TCRdb's copy holds only in-frame clones and misses some; the assay was immunoSEQ multiplex PCR. The sample records around 140,000 clones, around nine tenths being singletons. The CDR3 covers 16 residues. Trimming took 4 bases from V and 2 from J; bases not matched to a gene: 8. Germline values: CDR1 SGHDT, CDR2 YYEEEE. The specimen was PBMCs. The chain is built from TRBV5-6 and TRBJ2-5; 10 bases are shared with TRBD2. The receptor's source is a young man in good health and CMV-seropositive. In nucleotides, the CDR3 is TGTGCCAGCAGCCCCGTAGCGGGGGGCTTTCAAGAGACCCAGTACTTC. Its translation: CASSPVAGGFQETQYF.